This T cell receptor (beta chain) was captured by sequencing in a study of CXCR3-negative and CXCR3-positive naive CD8 T cells. The germline V gene has CDR1 SGHVS and CDR2 FNYEAQ. The CDR3 extends over 16 amino acids. With UMI labels, 5' RACE was used to prepare the TRB cDNA libraries. After re-calling the 5' RACE reads, TCRdb lists one entry per CDR3 protein, DNA absent. This table lists 100,000 to 150,000 distinct CDR3 sequences. The J gene is TRBJ2-1, the V gene TRBV7-6; TCRdb proposes TRBD1, but this gene call is untestable without DNA. This clonotype was sampled from a human donor in good health. Some clones in this sample may be carry-over from other donors' samples. Material: naive CXCR3- CD8+ T cells from blood. As to subset: CD45RO-CCR7+CD27+CD95- naive CD8+ T cells lacking CXCR3 (TNR3-). The CDR3 region is CASSRYGTATYNEQFF.